Listed below are T cell receptor beta chains from one sample, sequenced in a study of T cell responses to AZD1222 COVID-19 vaccine. TCRdb keeps only in-frame clones here, not all; method: immunoSEQ multiplex PCR. The sample gives about 150,000 clones, around 90% of which show up once; under 4% is in the top ten. The sequencing used peripheral blood, collected 28 days after the second AZD1222 dose. Source of these receptors: an adult who received the AZD1222 COVID-19 vaccine. The CDR3 runs from the conserved cysteine through the conserved F or W. D genes are given only for firm matches. Where a row states a size, it is once, few, many or the class of an expanded clone; other rows omit it.

V gene: TRBV6-5; clone size: NA; D gene: NA; J gene: TRBJ1-6; CDR3 protein: CASSGVNSPLHF; CDR3 DNA: TGTGCCAGTTCAGGGGTTAATTCACCCCTCCACTTT
V gene: TRBV5-4; clone size: NA; D gene: TRBD2; J gene: TRBJ2-7; CDR3 protein: CASSLSGSVSYEQYF; CDR3 DNA: TGTGCCAGCAGCTTGAGCGGGAGTGTTTCCTACGAGCAGTACTTC
V gene: TRBV5-4; clone size: NA; D gene: NA; J gene: TRBJ2-7; CDR3 protein: CASSSHSTGPYEQYF; CDR3 DNA: TGTGCCAGCAGCTCCCACTCTACCGGCCCCTACGAGCAGTACTTC
V gene: TRBV27; clone size: NA; D gene: NA; J gene: TRBJ1-1; CDR3 protein: CASSSGHNTEAFF; CDR3 DNA: TGTGCCAGCAGTTCCGGACACAACACTGAAGCTTTCTTT
V gene: TRBV27; clone size: NA; D gene: NA; J gene: TRBJ1-2; CDR3 protein: CASSSAAGYGYTF; CDR3 DNA: TGTGCCAGCAGTTCGGCGGCAGGGTATGGCTACACCTTC
V gene: TRBV10-1; clone size: NA; D gene: NA; J gene: TRBJ2-7; CDR3 protein: CATGRTSYEQYF; CDR3 DNA: TGCGCCACTGGACGGACCTCCTACGAGCAGTACTTC
V gene: TRBV7-8; clone size: NA; D gene: TRBD1; J gene: TRBJ1-1; CDR3 protein: CASSPSTGQVTEAFF; CDR3 DNA: TGTGCCAGCAGTCCCTCGACGGGACAGGTAACTGAAGCTTTCTTT
V gene: TRBV13; clone size: few; D gene: NA; J gene: TRBJ1-5; CDR3 protein: CASSLGQRNQPQHF; CDR3 DNA: TGTGCCAGCAGCTTAGGACAGCGCAATCAGCCCCAGCATTTT
V gene: TRBV5-6; clone size: NA; D gene: TRBD1; J gene: TRBJ2-5; CDR3 protein: CASSLGQGRVETQYF; CDR3 DNA: TGTGCCAGCAGCTTGGGACAGGGGCGGGTAGAGACCCAGTACTTC
V gene: TRBV6-5; clone size: once; D gene: NA; J gene: TRBJ2-3; CDR3 protein: CASSWQGDTQYF; CDR3 DNA: TGTGCCAGCAGTTGGCAGGGAGATACGCAGTATTTT
V gene: TRBV30; clone size: NA; D gene: TRBD1; J gene: TRBJ2-6; CDR3 protein: CAWSNTGAGANVLTF; CDR3 DNA: TGTGCCTGGAGTAACACAGGGGCTGGGGCCAACGTCCTGACTTTC
V gene: TRBV10-1; clone size: NA; D gene: NA; J gene: TRBJ1-1; CDR3 protein: CASRGGVGAFF; CDR3 DNA: TGCGCCAGCCGTGGGGGTGTTGGAGCTTTCTTT
V gene: TRBV5-1; clone size: NA; D gene: TRBD2; J gene: TRBJ2-2; CDR3 protein: CASSPFSGRATGELFF; CDR3 DNA: TGCGCCAGCAGCCCCTTTAGCGGGAGGGCCACCGGGGAGCTGTTTTTT
V gene: TRBV18; clone size: NA; D gene: NA; J gene: TRBJ1-3; CDR3 protein: CASSPLSGLSSGNTIYF; CDR3 DNA: TGTGCCAGCTCACCACTGTCGGGGCTTAGCTCTGGAAACACCATATATTTT
V gene: TRBV19; clone size: NA; D gene: NA; J gene: TRBJ2-1; CDR3 protein: CASSIQGFHYNEQFF; CDR3 DNA: TGTGCCAGTAGTATACAGGGCTTCCACTACAATGAGCAGTTCTTC
V gene: TRBV7-9; clone size: NA; D gene: TRBD2; J gene: TRBJ2-7; CDR3 protein: CASSSGLAGDFYEQYF; CDR3 DNA: TGTGCCAGCAGCTCCGGACTAGCGGGAGACTTCTACGAGCAGTACTTC
V gene: TRBV21-1; clone size: NA; D gene: NA; J gene: TRBJ2-2; CDR3 protein: CASSKAPGPVRPRDTGELFF; CDR3 DNA: TGTGCCAGCAGCAAAGCCCCGGGACCTGTCAGGCCGAGGGACACCGGGGAGCTGTTTTTT
V gene: TRBV2; clone size: NA; D gene: TRBD1; J gene: TRBJ1-1; CDR3 protein: CASSEPYRGAEAFF; CDR3 DNA: TGTGCCAGCAGTGAACCATACAGGGGCGCTGAAGCTTTCTTT
V gene: TRBV6-1; clone size: NA; D gene: NA; J gene: TRBJ1-4; CDR3 protein: CASSELGPSDEKLFF; CDR3 DNA: TGTGCCAGCAGTGAGTTAGGGCCTTCGGATGAAAAACTGTTTTTT
V gene: TRBV5-1; clone size: NA; D gene: NA; J gene: TRBJ1-5; CDR3 protein: CASSLDGGTVHQPQHF; CDR3 DNA: TGCGCCAGCAGCCTGGATGGGGGGACGGTACATCAGCCCCAGCATTTT
V gene: TRBV27; clone size: once; D gene: NA; J gene: TRBJ1-1; CDR3 protein: CASSLEQVAFDTEAFF; CDR3 DNA: TGTGCCAGCAGTCTCGAACAGGTTGCCTTTGATACTGAAGCTTTCTTT
V gene: TRBV30; clone size: NA; D gene: NA; J gene: TRBJ2-1; CDR3 protein: CAWSYSSYNEQFF; CDR3 DNA: TGTGCCTGGAGTTATAGCTCCTACAATGAGCAGTTCTTC
V gene: TRBV5-4; clone size: NA; D gene: TRBD1; J gene: TRBJ2-1; CDR3 protein: CASSLETGGWNEQFF; CDR3 DNA: TGTGCCAGCAGCTTGGAGACAGGGGGGTGGAATGAGCAGTTCTTC
V gene: TRBV11-2; clone size: NA; D gene: TRBD1; J gene: TRBJ1-2; CDR3 protein: CASSSTGVGYTF; CDR3 DNA: TGTGCCAGCAGTTCCACAGGGGTCGGCTACACCTTC
V gene: TRBV12-5; clone size: NA; D gene: NA; J gene: TRBJ1-1; CDR3 protein: CASGLSREAFF; CDR3 DNA: TGTGCTAGTGGTTTGTCGAGGGAAGCTTTCTTT
V gene: TRBV24-1; clone size: few; D gene: NA; J gene: TRBJ2-1; CDR3 protein: CATSDLSPNEQFF; CDR3 DNA: TGTGCCACCAGTGATCTGTCCCCCAATGAGCAGTTCTTC
V gene: TRBV30; clone size: once; D gene: TRBD1; J gene: TRBJ1-1; CDR3 protein: CAWSPGQLITEAFF; CDR3 DNA: TGTGCCTGGAGTCCGGGACAGCTAATCACTGAAGCTTTCTTT
V gene: TRBV18; clone size: NA; D gene: NA; J gene: TRBJ2-3; CDR3 protein: CASSPVGGSGTDTQYF; CDR3 DNA: TGTGCCAGCTCACCGGTTGGCGGGTCGGGCACAGATACGCAGTATTTT
V gene: TRBV9; clone size: NA; D gene: TRBD2; J gene: TRBJ2-3; CDR3 protein: CASSQSGRASTDTQYF; CDR3 DNA: TGTGCCAGCAGTCAAAGCGGGAGGGCTAGCACAGATACGCAGTATTTT
V gene: TRBV19; clone size: NA; D gene: NA; J gene: TRBJ2-1; CDR3 protein: CASSPKRAIQFF; CDR3 DNA: TGTGCCAGTAGTCCGAAGCGGGCAATACAGTTCTTC
V gene: TRBV6-5; clone size: NA; D gene: NA; J gene: TRBJ1-2; CDR3 protein: CASRPLGGFYGYTF; CDR3 DNA: TGTGCCAGCAGGCCGCTGGGGGGCTTCTATGGCTACACCTTC
V gene: TRBV12-3/TRBV12-4; clone size: once; D gene: NA; J gene: TRBJ2-7; CDR3 protein: CASSLSGEQYF; CDR3 DNA: TGTGCCAGCAGTCTCTCCGGTGAGCAGTACTTC
V gene: TRBV19; clone size: NA; D gene: NA; J gene: TRBJ2-1; CDR3 protein: CATRRQPNSYNEQFF; CDR3 DNA: TGTGCCACCAGAAGACAGCCAAACTCCTACAATGAGCAGTTCTTC